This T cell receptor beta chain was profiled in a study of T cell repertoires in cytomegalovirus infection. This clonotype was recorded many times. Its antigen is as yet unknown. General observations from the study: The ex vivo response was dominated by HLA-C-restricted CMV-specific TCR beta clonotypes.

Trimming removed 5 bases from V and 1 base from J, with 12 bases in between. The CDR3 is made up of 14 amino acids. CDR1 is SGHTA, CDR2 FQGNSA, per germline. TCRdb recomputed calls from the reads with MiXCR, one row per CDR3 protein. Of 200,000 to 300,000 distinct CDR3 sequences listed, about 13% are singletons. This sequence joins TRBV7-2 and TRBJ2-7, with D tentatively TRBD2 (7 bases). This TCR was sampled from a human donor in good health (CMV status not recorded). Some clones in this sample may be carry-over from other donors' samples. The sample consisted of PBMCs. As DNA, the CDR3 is TGTGCCAGCAGCCCCGGGGGGCCGTCCTACGAGCAGTACTTC. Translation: CASSPGGPSYEQYF. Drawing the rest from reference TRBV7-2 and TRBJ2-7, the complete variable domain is GAGVSQSPSNKVTEKGKDVELRCDPISGHTALYWYRQSLGQGLEFLIYFQGNSAPDKSGLPSDRFSAERTGGSVSTLTIQRTQQEDSAVYLCASSPGGPSYEQYFGPGTRLTVT.